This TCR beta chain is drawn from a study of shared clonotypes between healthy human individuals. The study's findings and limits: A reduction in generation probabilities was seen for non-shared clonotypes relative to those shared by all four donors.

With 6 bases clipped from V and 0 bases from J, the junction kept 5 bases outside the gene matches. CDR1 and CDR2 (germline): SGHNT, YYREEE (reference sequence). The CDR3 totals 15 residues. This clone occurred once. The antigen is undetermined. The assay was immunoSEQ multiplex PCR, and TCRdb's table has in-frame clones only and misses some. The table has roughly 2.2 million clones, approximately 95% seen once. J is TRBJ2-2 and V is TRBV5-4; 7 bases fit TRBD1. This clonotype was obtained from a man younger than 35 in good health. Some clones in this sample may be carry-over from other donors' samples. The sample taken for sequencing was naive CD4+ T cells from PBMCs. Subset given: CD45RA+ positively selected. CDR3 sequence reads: CASTKGQSNTGELFF. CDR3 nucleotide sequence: TGTGCCAGCACCAAGGGACAGTCGAACACCGGGGAGCTGTTTTTT. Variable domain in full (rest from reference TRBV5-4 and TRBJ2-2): ETGVTQSPTHLIKTRGQQVTLRCSSQSGHNTVSWYQQALGQGPQFIFQYYREEENGRGNFPPRFSGLQFPNYSSELNVNALELDDSALYLCASTKGQSNTGELFFGEGSRLTVL.